This TCR beta chain came from a study of blood T cell repertoires in COVID-19 (dated by TCRdb to 2019 to 2021). Context from the whole study: Samples covering the acute and convalescent phases of COVID-19 were provided by collaborators in the United States, Italy and Spain. The material from the prospective study consisted of cDNA or gDNA derived from T cells, B-cell-depleted T cells, or PBMCs. Subjects who had been exposed to COVID-19, were actively infected with it, or had recovered from it provided the deeply sampled blood TCRbeta repertoires that made up the dataset. The repertoires were released in a freely available public database meant as a resource for research on the immune response to SARS-CoV-2. Samples came from the ongoing ImmuneRACE study (first 160 participants) plus 1,254 subjects from 6 global collaborators. Sample metadata almost always included a de-identified subject ID, COVID-19 status, age in years and sex. Where HLA class I and class II types were available, the types were taken from metadata supplied by the sample provider, not from assay-based typing.

TCRbeta CDR3 regions were amplified from genomic DNA by means of the immunoSEQ Assay, a bias-controlled multiplex PCR. In the paper's pipeline: Nucleated cell counts per sample were estimated from amplification of reference gene primers within the assay. Sequence reads were collapsed and filtered to measure the absolute abundance of every unique TCRbeta CDR3 rearrangement. For each sample, productive Simpson clonality was calculated as the square root of Simpson's diversity index over productive rearrangements. TCRdb provides this immuneACCESS table in a form limited to in-frame rearrangements. Some clones are lacking; in checked studies, under half of them reflect an unresolved V gene, and why the rest are absent is not known. V, J and clone size are those of that table, while D and trimming were read from the DNA. The sample yields about 140,000 clones; just under 90% were counted once. Clones ranked in the top ten supply 8.6% of the sample.

The full study reports these points: The quantity of clinical and demographic metadata differed by source and by participant and was supplied without curation.

Each collaborating institution followed its own protocols to collect whole blood in K2EDTA tubes. For TCRbeta analysis, collaborator samples were shipped as frozen whole blood, as isolated PBMCs, or as DNA extracted from either sample type. As concerns this clone: Its antigen is still unknown. No much larger clone exists at a distance of one base, and base qualities are not known.

The germline V gene supplies CDR1 MNHEY and CDR2 SVGEGT. The junction shows trimming of 5 bases on V and 7 bases on J, and the gene matches do not reach 13 bases of it. Including the terminal cysteine and phenylalanine, the CDR3 comprises 15 residues. Only the CDR3 DNA is retained, 45 bases long and in frame from the first base. Sequencing used peripheral blood. The chain employs TRBV6-2 or TRBV6-3 and TRBJ2-7, and 8 junctional nucleotides match TRBD1. The receptor was isolated from a woman aged 50 to 60 with active or convalescent COVID-19. In nucleotides, the sequence is TGTGCCAGCAGTAAACCCCCGGGACAGGAAAGGGAGCAGTACTTC. Translation gives CASSKPPGQEREQYF.